This TCR beta chain was sequenced in a study of blood T cell repertoires in COVID-19. As originally analysed: How many nucleated cells were present was estimated from reference gene primer amplification. TCRdb keeps only in-frame clones here, not all; method: immunoSEQ multiplex PCR. The V and J calls and clone size were taken over from that table, and D and trimming were inferred from the DNA. The data show about 56,000 clones, roughly 84% seen once. CDR3 length: 14 residues. The germline gives CDR1 SNHLY, CDR2 FYNNEI. Trimming at V came to 5 bases and at J to 8 bases, leaving 6 bases not matched to a gene.

V usage is TRBV2 and J usage is TRBJ2-6; 7 bases map to TRBD1. The clonotype originates from a woman of 80 years or more with acute or convalescent COVID-19. The specimen sequenced was peripheral blood. CDR3 protein: CASSSRQGPNVLTF. CDR3 DNA sequence: TGTGCCAGCAGTTCCAGACAGGGCCCCAACGTCCTGACTTTC.